This T cell receptor (beta chain) was identified during a study of neurological immune-mediated disorders. This clonotype came up many times. The junction had 4 bases not matched to a gene; V was cut back by 0 bases and J by 6 bases. Looked up from germline, CDR1 is DFQATT and CDR2 is SNEGSKA (reference sequence). This CDR3 is 13 amino acids long. The cDNA came from 5'RACE, which used 10-nucleotide random UMIs. MiXCR was run by TCRdb on the 5' RACE reads, yielding one entry per CDR3 protein. The table records over 60,000 distinct CDR3 sequences, less than 5.5% of them present only once. V is TRBV20-1 and J is TRBJ1-2, with 7 bases fitting TRBD1. The specimen sequenced was PBMCs. This clonotype originated in a woman in her twenties or thirties with multiple sclerosis. DNA of the CDR3: TGCAGTGCTAGAGATCGAACAGGGGATGGCTACACCTTC. Translation gives CSARDRTGDGYTF.